The present TCR beta chain was sequenced within a study of regulatory and conventional T cells in RAG deficiency. Study-level results: Control T-cell subsets had markedly higher Shannon entropy and lower Simpson indices than RAG-deficient patients. Shorter CDR3s in all patient subsets; >80% Treg-Tconv overlap in Omenn. Compared with controls, unique Treg TCR beta sequences dropped about 110-fold in Omenn syndrome and CID/AS.

Regulatory T cells were sorted from blood as CD4+ CD25-high CD127-low cells. TCRdb keeps only in-frame clones here, not all; method: immunoSEQ multiplex PCR. The data show several thousand clones, with roughly 92% seen just once and roughly 1.4% held by the top ten. CDR1 is MNHNS and CDR2 is SASEGT in the germline V gene. This CDR3 contains 14 residues. Trimming pared 6 bases from V and 1 base from J, leaving 12 bases between. In the case of this clone: Its antigen is undetermined.

These data were also reused for a study on regulatory T cells. Per that study: The primer mix had 52 TRBV and 13 TRBJ primers. Regulatory T cells showed the strongest V-J pair restriction and V/J gene skewing among patient repertoires.

This sequence was found in a human donor in good health. Sequencing was performed on CD127- CD25+ CD4+ Tregs sorted from blood. This sequence joins TRBV6-1 and TRBJ1-1, with D unclear. CDR3 in DNA: TGTGCCAGCAGCTCACAGACAAGGAACACTGAAGCTTTCTTT. Its translation is CASSSQTRNTEAFF.